Listed here are 27 T cell receptor beta chains from one sample, sequenced in a study of blood T cell repertoires in COVID-19. Using immunoSEQ multiplex PCR, the repertoire was profiled, and TCRdb retains in-frame clones only, with some absent. The sample holds under 95,000 clones, approximately 90% seen once. The sequencing sample was made of peripheral blood. The receptor source for this set is a man between 50 and 59 years old with COVID-19, enrolled during active disease.

This sequence joins TRBV7-9 and TRBJ2-5; D remains unclear. The CDR3 sequence is 11 residues long. V shed 5 bases and J shed 7 bases, with 8 bases lying between them. The V gene's germline CDR1 is SEHNR and CDR2 FQNEAQ (reference sequence). The CDR3: CASSIQWTQYF. In DNA form, the CDR3 reads TGTGCCAGCAGCATACAGTGGACCCAGTACTTC.

This chain connects TRBV15 to TRBJ2-2, with 8 bases identical to TRBD2. In germline, CDR1 is LNHNV, CDR2 YYDKDF (reference sequence). The CDR3 length is 14 residues. V was clipped by 1 base and J by 6 bases; unmatched bases: 1. The CDR3 loop is CATSRAGGAGELFF. Here the CDR3 DNA reads TGTGCCACCAGCAGAGCCGGGGGGGCCGGGGAGCTGTTTTTT.

The chain links TRBV28 to TRBJ1-1, with unresolved D. Germline values: CDR1 MDHEN, CDR2 SYDVKM. V was pared by 2 bases and J by 3 bases, with 7 bases between. The CDR3 runs to 13 residues. The CDR3 loop reads CASSLERDTEAFF. The CDR3 nucleotides read TGTGCCAGCAGTTTAGAGCGGGACACTGAAGCTTTCTTT.

V is TRBV11-2 and J is TRBJ2-1; D is perhaps TRBD2 (7 bases). The CDR3 is made up of 13 amino acids. V was pared by 2 bases and J by 12 bases, with 14 bases between. Germline CDR1 and CDR2: SGHAT and FQNNGV. DNA of the CDR3: TGTGCCAGCAGCTTACGGGGGCGGGAGAGGCAGTTCTTC. It codes for CASSLRGRERQFF.

This clone came up a few times. The chain joins TRBV9 to TRBJ2-1, with 10 nucleotides matching TRBD2. V lost 10 bases, J lost 2 bases, and 6 bases stayed unmatched. Per the germline V gene, CDR1 is SGDLS and CDR2 is YYNGEE. This CDR3 has 14 residues. CDR3 loop: CAVYTSGTYNEQFF. The CDR3 DNA reads as TGTGCCGTCTACACTAGCGGGACCTACAATGAGCAGTTCTTC.

The J gene is TRBJ2-7, the V gene TRBV27; 7 nucleotides match TRBD2. The CDR3 covers 14 residues. Losses at the gene ends were 5 bases for V and 2 bases for J; bases not matched to a gene: 6. The germline V gene has CDR1 MNHEY and CDR2 SMNVEV (reference sequence). The CDR3 sequence: CASSVTSRAYEQYV. The DNA for the CDR3 is TGTGCCAGCAGTGTGACTAGCAGAGCCTACGAGCAGTACGTC.

V gene TRBV6-5 combines with J gene TRBJ2-7, with D possibly being TRBD2 (6 bases). This CDR3 is 14 amino acids long. Trimming took 8 bases from V and 5 from J, leaving 19 bases between them. The V gene's germline CDR1 is MNHEY and CDR2 SVGAGI. The CDR3 coding sequence is TGTGCCAGCGGGGGAAAGGGGCTAGCGAACGAGCAGTACTTC. Residues: CASGGKGLANEQYF.

V and J are TRBV30 and TRBJ2-1, with D possibly TRBD2 on 6 matching bases. Trimming left V 1 base short and J 1 base short, with 11 bases between. The CDR3 extends over 15 amino acids. Per the germline V gene, CDR1 is GTSNPN and CDR2 is SVGIG (reference sequence). The CDR3 region is CAWSGGLDSYNEQFF. The CDR3 DNA is TGTGCCTGGAGTGGGGGACTGGATTCCTACAATGAGCAGTTCTTC.

The chain uses TRBV3-1 (or the pseudogene TRBV3-2) and TRBJ1-2; D not certain. V lost 4 bases to trimming and J lost 8 bases, with 17 bases between them. The CDR3 runs 14 residues. Germline loops: CDR1 LGHDT, CDR2 YNNKEL (reference sequence). The CDR3 is CASSRSRFGEGYTF. The CDR3 DNA reads TGTGCCAGCAGCCGCAGCAGGTTCGGGGAAGGCTACACCTTC.

A remark on this clone: The junction and the germline gene differ at one end; a read error may be behind it. The J gene is TRBJ1-5, the V gene TRBV6-5, with D possibly matching TRBD1 (6 bases). The CDR3 is made up of 15 amino acids. Germline CDR1 reads MNHEY; CDR2 reads SVGAGI. CDR3 amino acids: CASSSTGASNQLQHF. The CDR3 region has the DNA TGTGCCAGCAGTTCGACAGGCGCTAGCAATCAGCTCCAGCATTTT.

The J gene is TRBJ2-1, the V gene TRBV28; 7 nucleotides agree with TRBD2. Losses at the gene ends were 11 bases for V and 7 bases for J; bases not matched to a gene: 14. The CDR3 loop spans 14 amino acids. Germline lookup yields CDR1 MDHEN and CDR2 SYDVKM. CDR3 nucleotides: TGTGCCGCCTCCTTTTCGGGAGGTCGGAATGAGCAGTTCTTC. Amino acid sequence: CAASFSGGRNEQFF.

The V call is TRBV9, the J call TRBJ2-2; 10 nucleotides agree with TRBD2. The CDR3 has 16 residues. J lost 1 base, V lost 4 bases, and 4 bases had no gene match. CDR1 is SGDLS and CDR2 is YYNGEE in the germline V gene. The CDR3 DNA is TGTGCCAGCAGCAGTCGGACTAGCGGGAACACCGGGGAGCTGTTTTTT. It yields the protein CASSSRTSGNTGELFF.

This chain links TRBV11-2 with TRBJ2-3; TRBD2 matches at 11 bases. Germline V gene lookup returns CDR1 SGHAT and CDR2 FQNNGV. The CDR3 is made up of 14 amino acids. V gave up 5 bases and J gave up 5 bases; unmatched junction bases: 3. The chain's CDR3 is CASSGGLAGDTQYF. In DNA, the CDR3 is TGTGCCAGCAGCGGAGGACTAGCGGGAGATACGCAGTATTTT. Full variable domain (remainder filled in from reference TRBV11-2 and TRBJ2-3): EAGVAQSPRYKIIEKRQSVAFWCNPISGHATLYWYQQILGQGPKLLIQFQNNGVVDDSQLPKDRFSAERLKGVDSTLKIQPAKLEDSAVYLCASSGGLAGDTQYFGPGTRLTVL.

A single count supports this clone. J is TRBJ2-1 and V is TRBV11-2, with D possibly being TRBD2 (5 bases). V was pared by 5 bases and J by 5 bases, with 10 bases between. CDR1 is SGHAT and CDR2 is FQNNGV in the germline V gene. This CDR3 has 13 residues. As DNA, the CDR3 is TGTGCCAGCAGCACCGGACTGAACAATGAGCAGTTCTTC. It specifies CASSTGLNNEQFF.

The V gene is TRBV5-1, the J gene TRBJ1-5; D gene ambiguous. The CDR3 has 13 amino acids. Deletions cut 4 bases from V and 0 bases from J, with 5 bases between. Germline V gene lookup returns CDR1 SGHRS and CDR2 YFSETQ. Here the CDR3 reads CASSVHSNQPQHF. For the CDR3, the DNA is TGCGCCAGCAGCGTTCATAGCAATCAGCCCCAGCATTTT.

This chain links TRBV29-1 with TRBJ2-7; the match to TRBD1 covers 7 bases. CDR1 and CDR2 (germline): SQVTM, ANQGSEA. The CDR3 runs 17 residues. Trimming removed 3 bases from V and 3 bases from J; junction bases left unmatched: 17. Here the CDR3 reads CSVDPLDRVSSVYEQYF. CDR3 in DNA: TGCAGCGTTGACCCTCTAGACAGGGTTTCATCTGTCTACGAGCAGTACTTC.

V is TRBV28 and J is TRBJ1-1, with no clear D. The CDR3 totals 13 residues. V gave up 6 bases and J gave up 5 bases, with 13 bases separating them. From germline, CDR1 is MDHEN and CDR2 SYDVKM. The CDR3: CASREPTGTEAFF. The CDR3 bases are TGTGCCAGCAGGGAACCGACGGGAACTGAAGCTTTCTTT.

This rearrangement joins TRBV4-2 to TRBJ1-5; perhaps TRBD1 as D (5 bases). CDR1 and CDR2 (germline): LGHNA, YNFKEQ. This CDR3 has 16 residues. The V gene lost 1 base and the J gene lost 0 bases, with 10 bases spanning the gap. The CDR3 DNA reads as TGTGCCAGCAGCCAAGGGGGGAGGGGTAGCAATCAGCCCCAGCATTTT. This encodes CASSQGGRGSNQPQHF.

The chain links TRBV5-1 to TRBJ1-1, with 8 bases aligning to TRBD1. Losses at the gene ends were 5 bases for V and 5 bases for J; bases not matched to a gene: 11. The CDR3 covers 15 residues. The V gene's germline CDR1 is SGHRS and CDR2 YFSETQ. Written as DNA, the CDR3 is TGCGCCAGCAGGGTTGGGACAGGCGGGGAAACTGAAGCTTTCTTT. Its translation: CASRVGTGGETEAFF. Full variable domain (missing parts from reference TRBV5-1 and TRBJ1-1): KAGVTQTPRYLIKTRGQQVTLSCSPISGHRSVSWYQQTPGQGLQFLFEYFSETQRNKGNFPGRFSGRQFSNSRSEMNVSTLELGDSALYLCASRVGTGGETEAFFGQGTRLTVV.

The V gene is TRBV28, the J gene TRBJ2-7, with 9 nucleotides matching TRBD2. Germline V gives CDR1 MDHEN, CDR2 SYDVKM. The V segment lost 7 bases and the J segment 0 bases; nucleotides outside the gene matches: 4. This CDR3 region has 14 residues. CDR3 sequence (DNA): TGTGCCAGCATCGGTAGCGGGAGCTCCTACGAGCAGTACTTC. Translation: CASIGSGSSYEQYF.

V is TRBV6-4 and J is TRBJ1-2; tentatively, D is TRBD1 (6 bases). Trimming took off 7 bases at V and 5 bases at J, with 32 bases between the two ends. The V gene's germline CDR1 is MRHNA and CDR2 SNTAGT. The CDR3 has 19 residues. CDR3 coding DNA: TGTGCCAGCACCCAGACGGGACTAGCGGGAGGGGGTTCCTTATATGGCTACACCTTC. This encodes CASTQTGLAGGGSLYGYTF.

This clone was detected only once. The rearrangement joins TRBV4-3 to TRBJ2-1; 11 bases match TRBD2. The germline V gene has CDR1 LGHNA and CDR2 YSLEER. V was pared by 4 bases and J by 6 bases, with 5 bases of the junction left unmatched. CDR3 length equals 15 residues. CDR3 region: CASSRTSGSLNEQFF. The DNA for the CDR3 is TGCGCCAGCAGCCGAACTAGCGGGAGCCTCAATGAGCAGTTCTTC.

The gene calls are TRBV7-8 and TRBJ2-7, with TRBD2 identical over 12 bases. Germline V CDR1 and CDR2: SGHVS, FQNEAQ. Trimming removed 6 bases from V and 4 bases from J; junction bases left unmatched: 7. The CDR3 totals 15 residues. CDR3 loop: CASSLAGLAGYEQYF. The CDR3 nucleotides read TGTGCCAGCAGTTTGGCGGGACTAGCGGGTTACGAGCAGTACTTC.

The J gene is TRBJ2-2, the V gene TRBV5-1; tentatively, D is TRBD2 (5 bases). Trimming took 4 bases from V and 5 from J, leaving 12 bases between them. The CDR3 is made up of 14 amino acids. The germline V gene encodes CDR1 SGHRS and CDR2 YFSETQ. The CDR3 is CASSRGLGTGELFF. The CDR3 DNA sequence: TGCGCCAGCAGCCGGGGATTGGGAACCGGGGAGCTGTTTTTT.

This clone was counted a single time. The chain joins TRBV5-1 to TRBJ1-1; D perhaps matches TRBD1 (5 bases). The V end lost 2 bases, the J end lost 2 bases, and 13 bases lay between the germline ends. This CDR3 has 15 residues. Germline CDR1 and CDR2: SGHRS and YFSETQ. The CDR3 DNA is TGCGCCAGCAGCTTCGCCGACGGGGGTAACACTGAAGCTTTCTTT. Its protein is CASSFADGGNTEAFF.

This chain uses TRBV28 with TRBJ1-2; a possible D gene is TRBD1 (5 bases). V lost 3 bases and J lost 7, with 9 bases in between. Germline V gives CDR1 MDHEN, CDR2 SYDVKM. CDR3 size: 12 residues. The CDR3 loop reads CASSFQGFGYTF. CDR3 DNA: TGTGCCAGCAGTTTTCAGGGATTTGGCTACACCTTC.

The rearrangement links TRBV6-2 or TRBV6-3 to TRBJ2-5; possibly TRBD2 for D (5 bases). Germline assignment: CDR1 MNHEY and CDR2 SVGEGT. The CDR3 extends over 13 amino acids. Trimming removed 4 bases at V and 3 bases at J, with 9 bases between. The CDR3 sequence: CASSSTSKETQYF. CDR3 bases: TGTGCCAGCAGTTCCACTAGTAAAGAGACCCAGTACTTC.